Below, 20 T cell receptor beta chains from the same sample are listed, as sequenced in a study of blood T cell repertoires in COVID-19. Assay used: immunoSEQ multiplex PCR; TCRdb lists only in-frame clones, some missing. The sample includes 120,000 or so clones, about 83% of them seen just once. Sequencing was carried out using peripheral blood. Receptor source: a man aged 60 to 75 with acute or convalescent COVID-19.

The chain couples TRBV28 to TRBJ2-2, with TRBD2 identical over 8 bases. This CDR3 region has 15 residues. CDR1 is MDHEN and CDR2 is SYDVKM in the germline V gene. The V segment lost 5 bases and the J segment 5 bases; nucleotides outside the gene matches: 7. CDR3 sequence (DNA): TGTGCCAGCAGTCGGGGGGGATTTCGGACCGGGGAGCTGTTTTTT. The encoded protein is CASSRGGFRTGELFF.

The CDR3 DNA is TGTGCCAGCAGTCGGGCGGGAGTCCCAGATACGCAGTATTTT. It specifies CASSRAGVPDTQYF. The chain carries TRBV27 and TRBJ2-3, with 7 bases fitting TRBD2. Trimming took 5 bases from V and 4 from J; bases not matched to a gene: 6. Germline lookup yields CDR1 MNHEY and CDR2 SMNVEV (reference sequence). The CDR3 is 14 residues long.

The CDR3 DNA reads TGCAGCGTGGAGACAGGGTTTAACACCGGGGAGCTGTTTTTT. This codes for CSVETGFNTGELFF. The chain is built from TRBV29-1 and TRBJ2-2; 7 positions agree with TRBD1. CDR1 is SQVTM and CDR2 is ANQGSEA in the germline V gene. The V and J ends lost 6 bases and 2 bases, in that order; junction bases with no gene match: 6. The CDR3 runs 14 residues.

This rearrangement joins TRBV14 to TRBJ2-3; D remains unclear. This CDR3 spans 14 amino acids. With 1 base removed from V and 4 bases from J, the gap between germline ends came to 9 bases. Looked up from germline, CDR1 is SGHDN and CDR2 is FVKESK. The CDR3 loop reads CASSQGARSDTQYF. Written as DNA, the CDR3 is TGTGCCAGCAGCCAAGGTGCGAGATCAGATACGCAGTATTTT.

J is TRBJ1-1 and V is TRBV12-3 or TRBV12-4; no reliable D call. The CDR3 spans 12 residues. Deletions cut 7 bases from V and 3 bases from J, with 9 bases between. The CDR3 region has the DNA TGTGCCAGCACCCCTGAGTACACTGAAGCTTTCTTT. This translates into CASTPEYTEAFF.

The chain is built from TRBV29-1 and TRBJ2-7; tentatively, D is TRBD1 (5 bases). With 4 bases removed from V and 0 bases from J, the gap between germline ends came to 19 bases. CDR3 size: 16 residues. CDR1 is SQVTM and CDR2 is ANQGSEA in the germline V gene. The CDR3 DNA is TGCAGCGTTGCACCCGCCAGACAGCGACTCTCCTACGAGCAGTACTTC. Translating gives CSVAPARQRLSYEQYF.

The rearrangement uses TRBV24-1 and TRBJ1-6; tentative D call: TRBD1 (5 bases). The CDR3 runs 16 residues. CDR1 is KGHDR and CDR2 is SFDVKD in the germline V gene. V was trimmed by 4 bases and J by 1 base, leaving 10 bases between them. The CDR3 DNA reads TGTGCCACCAGTGAAACCCGGGGGTCCTATAATTCACCCCTCCACTTT. Translated, it gives CATSETRGSYNSPLHF.

The CDR3 nucleotides are TGTGCCAGCAGGCCACGGAGTAGCGGGAGGGTCTACGAGCAGTACTTC. Amino acid sequence: CASRPRSSGRVYEQYF. This sequence joins TRBV28 and TRBJ2-7; 11 nucleotides match TRBD2. CDR3 length: 16 residues. With 6 bases clipped from V and 3 bases from J, the junction kept 10 bases outside the gene matches. Germline-derived CDR1 and CDR2 are MDHEN and SYDVKM.

V gene TRBV12-5 combines with J gene TRBJ2-1, with D tentatively TRBD2 (6 bases). Between the trimmed V and J ends, which lost 6 bases and 4 bases, there was a span of 13 bases. Germline loops: CDR1 LGHNT, CDR2 FRNRAP. This CDR3 contains 14 residues. CDR3 region: CASGPGGFYNEQFF. For the CDR3, the DNA is TGTGCTAGTGGCCCCGGAGGGTTTTACAATGAGCAGTTCTTC.

The CDR3 DNA sequence: TGTGCCAGCAGCCCTGGACTAGACCGACTGCCGTACTTC. Encoded protein: CASSPGLDRLPYF. V usage is TRBV6-2 or TRBV6-3 and J usage is TRBJ2-7, with 7 bases fitting TRBD2. There are 13 residues in the CDR3. Germline values: CDR1 MNHEY, CDR2 SVGEGT. Germline trimming cut 6 bases from V and 12 bases from J; bases unmatched to any gene: 14.

The rearrangement joins TRBV6-6 to TRBJ1-6; 7 bases are a match to TRBD1. The CDR3 is 14 residues long. CDR1 and CDR2 from the germline V gene are MNHNY and SVGAGI (reference sequence). The V segment lost 7 bases and the J segment 8 bases; nucleotides outside the gene matches: 8. The CDR3 DNA reads as TGTGCCAGCACCCCGGACAGGACTTATTCACCCCTCCACTTT. Protein product: CASTPDRTYSPLHF.

The CDR3 coding sequence is TGCGCCCCCAGCTTCCGGGGGGGGCGGGAGCAGTACTTC. Residues: CAPSFRGGREQYF. The chain links TRBV5-1 to TRBJ2-7; 8 positions match TRBD2. In germline, CDR1 is SGHRS, CDR2 YFSETQ. This CDR3 region has 13 residues. Trimming cost V 10 bases and J 7 bases; bases outside gene matches: 13.

The chain carries TRBV4-3 and TRBJ2-7; D is possibly TRBD1 (5 bases). CDR1 LGHNA and CDR2 YSLEER come from the germline V gene. V dropped 0 bases and J dropped 2 bases, with 14 bases sitting between them. CDR3 size: 16 residues. Written as DNA, the CDR3 is TGCGCCAGCAGCCAAGAGTTTCAGGGCCCGGCCTACGAGCAGTACTTC. Amino acid sequence: CASSQEFQGPAYEQYF.

This clone was counted between two and nine times. The J gene is TRBJ1-2, the V gene TRBV4-1; TRBD1 agrees at 7 bases. This CDR3 is built from 14 residues. The J segment lost 4 bases and the V segment lost 4 bases, leaving 6 bases of the junction unmatched. The germline V gene encodes CDR1 MGHRA and CDR2 YSYEKL. For the CDR3, the DNA is TGCGCCAGCAGCCCCCAGACAGGGCCCTATGGCTACACCTTC. The encoded protein is CASSPQTGPYGYTF.

This sequence joins TRBV13 and TRBJ2-1; D perhaps matches TRBD2 (6 bases). There are 16 residues in the CDR3. The V gene lost 5 bases and the J gene lost 0 bases, with 14 bases spanning the gap. Germline CDR1 PRHDT, CDR2 FYEKMQ (reference sequence). The CDR3 loop is CASSDGLGGSYNEQFF. The CDR3 DNA reads TGTGCCAGCAGCGATGGGCTGGGGGGCTCCTACAATGAGCAGTTCTTC.

The CDR3 sequence is CASSPGTGASEQYF. The CDR3 bases are TGTGCCAGCTCACCCGGGACAGGGGCTTCCGAGCAGTACTTC. The rearrangement links TRBV18 to TRBJ2-7, with 10 bases lining up with TRBD1. Trimming at V came to 3 bases and at J to 6 bases, leaving 5 bases not matched to a gene. This CDR3 is built from 14 residues. Per the germline V gene, CDR1 is KGHSH and CDR2 is LQKENI.

V is TRBV9 and J is TRBJ1-5, with a weak D call TRBD1 (5 bases). The CDR3 is made up of 14 amino acids. Trimming stripped 3 bases from V and 1 base from J, with 8 bases between. The germline gives CDR1 SGDLS, CDR2 YYNGEE. The CDR3 DNA sequence: TGTGCCAGCAGCGGTAGGGGAAGCAATCAGCCCCAGCATTTT. Translating gives CASSGRGSNQPQHF.

The chain recombines TRBV19 with TRBJ2-2; TRBD2 might be the D (5 bases). The V gene lost 6 bases and the J gene lost 5 bases, with 10 bases spanning the gap. This CDR3 is built from 13 residues. Germline lookup yields CDR1 LNHDA and CDR2 SQIVND (reference sequence). CDR3 nucleotide sequence: TGTGCCAGTAGAACCTCGGGGACCGGGGAGCTGTTTTTT. It codes for CASRTSGTGELFF.

The chain carries TRBV9 and TRBJ2-6; 10 bases are a match to TRBD1. Germline CDR1 and CDR2: SGDLS and YYNGEE. The CDR3 runs 18 residues. V trimming: 0 bases; J trimming: 4 bases; junction bases outside the gene matches: 7. CDR3 in amino acids: CASSVGDRGSLGANVLTF. CDR3 DNA sequence: TGTGCCAGCAGCGTAGGGGACAGGGGATCTCTCGGGGCCAACGTCCTGACTTTC.

This chain links TRBV9 with TRBJ2-3; TRBD2 might be the D (5 bases). Germline loops: CDR1 SGDLS, CDR2 YYNGEE. V gave up 2 bases and J gave up 2 bases, with 12 bases separating them. CDR3 length: 15 residues. CDR3 nucleotide sequence: TGTGCCAGCAGCGTCGAGGGAGCTTACACAGATACGCAGTATTTT. It specifies CASSVEGAYTDTQYF. Full variable domain (remainder filled in from reference TRBV9 and TRBJ2-3): DSGVTQTPKHLITATGQRVTLRCSPRSGDLSVYWYQQSLDQGLQFLIQYYNGEERAKGNILERFSAQQFPDLHSELNLSSLELGDSALYFCASSVEGAYTDTQYFGPGTRLTVL.